The present T cell receptor (beta chain) was sequenced within a study of OX40 agonist ivuxolimab in advanced cancers. Study information: Patients' therapy was ivuxolimab, an antibody that acts as an agonist of OX40 (CD134). Those treated in dose escalation had hepatocellular carcinoma, melanoma, renal cell cancer or head and neck cancer. A partial response was reached by three patients: one with hepatocellular carcinoma and two with cutaneous melanoma. Study-wide findings and caveats: Also showing low normalized T-cell clonal expansion were some of the nonresponders.

With respect to this clone: Its antigen is not identified.

Germline CDR1 reads MDHEN; CDR2 reads SYDVKM. The CDR3 sequence is 16 residues long. The ends lost 6 bases at V and 4 bases at J; junction bases unmatched: 12. Sequenced by immunoSEQ multiplex PCR; TCRdb stores in-frame clones only, minus some. The table records around 84,000 clones, approximately 84% of them present only once. V usage is TRBV28 and J usage is TRBJ1-2, with TRBD1 identical over 9 bases. The sample consisted of CD4+ or CD8+ T cells sorted from blood, taken in a trial of the OX40 agonist ivuxolimab. The clonotype was recovered from an adult with an advanced solid tumor such as melanoma, head and neck, liver or kidney cancer. CDR3 protein: CASRKPGQGTGYGYTF. The DNA of the CDR3 is TGTGCCAGCAGAAAGCCGGGACAGGGCACCGGCTATGGCTACACCTTC.